This T cell receptor (beta chain) was sequenced in a study of shared clonotypes between healthy human individuals. Only Caucasian adults living in Nashville, Tennessee served as donors. Germline V gene lookup returns CDR1 SGHDT and CDR2 YYEEEE. This CDR3 is built from 12 residues. Between the trimmed V and J ends, which lost 4 bases and 7 bases, there was a span of 11 bases. Broader study findings: The donor pool, a small one, limited the genetic and exposure-history diversity represented. Relative to their counterparts shared across all four donors, non-shared clonotypes exhibited diminished generation probabilities.

The genomic DNA of each subset was split evenly across several immunoSEQ plates. Method: immunoSEQ multiplex PCR; TCRdb's copy keeps in-frame clones and lacks some. The sample lists 400,000 to 600,000 clones, 90% to 97% occurring once. For this clone: Its antigen is unknown.

Material: naive CD4+ T cells sorted from blood. Noted subset: CD45RA+ positively selected. This chain connects TRBV5-6 to TRBJ1-1, with TRBD1 as a possible D gene (6 bases). The TCR sequence derives from a woman aged 25-40 years in good health. The CDR3 DNA reads TGTGCCAGCAGCAGGACAGTCGGTGAAGCTTTCTTT. It encodes CASSRTVGEAFF.